This T cell receptor (beta chain) derives from a study of shared clonotypes between healthy human individuals. As processed by the authors: Filtering differed since immunoSEQ provided only junctions, with no quality scores. The method was immunoSEQ multiplex PCR; TCRdb's version includes in-frame clones alone and lacks a portion of them. V and J calls plus clone size are reproduced from that table; the DNA served to infer D and trimming. In the table there are fewer than 1.6 million clones, around 98.5% of which are singletons. V lost 4 bases and J 8 bases, leaving 17 bases between the germline ends. The CDR3 covers 14 residues. Germline CDR1 is KGHSH and CDR2 is LQKENI.

This receptor was obtained from a man aged 25-40 years in good health. Input material: naive CD4+ T cells sorted from blood. Documented subset: CD45RA+ positively selected. The rearrangement joins TRBV18 to TRBJ1-2, with D possibly TRBD1 on 5 matching bases. The DNA of the CDR3 is TGTGCCAGCTCACTTGGGGGTAGTTCGGAAGGCTACACCTTC. Protein: CASSLGGSSEGYTF.